In its sample, the clone carrying this T cell receptor (beta chain) was seen many times. Antigen: not known. Axillary draining lymph nodes of breast cancer patients supplied the node samples. The data stem from a study of breast tumors, draining lymph nodes, adjacent tissues. General study findings and limits: Compared with lymph nodes, tumors were less diverse; compared with nontumor tissue, more. Data only fit, rather than demonstrated, lymph node origin of most tumor T cells. The data were judged consistent with most tumor T cells coming from lymph node and expanding in tumor.

Via MiXCR, TCRdb re-called the multiplex PCR reads, giving one row per CDR3 protein. The sample has some 140,000 distinct CDR3 sequences; approximately 20% are singletons. This CDR3 comprises 13 residues. With V trimmed by 3 bases and J by 6 bases, 4 bases remained unmatched. CDR1 is MDHEN and CDR2 is SYDVKM in the germline V gene. The TCR sequence derives from a female donor with breast cancer. Some clones in this sample may be carry-over from other donors' samples. The genes are TRBV28 and TRBJ2-7, with 8 bases lining up with TRBD1. The sequenced material came from axillary lymph node tissue. CDR3 DNA sequence: TGTGCCAGCAGTTTCGGACAGGGTGGCGAGCAGTACTTC. Translated, it gives CASSFGQGGEQYF.